This TCR beta chain came from a study of PD-1 blockade in classical Hodgkin lymphoma. Every single patient, without exception, relapsed after autologous stem cell transplantation, and brentuximab vedotin exposure varied. Libraries were prepared by immunoSEQ multiplex PCR; TCRdb keeps only in-frame clonotypes and omits some of them. This repertoire shows around 99,000 clones, roughly 76% found once; its top ten account for around 17%. Germline values: CDR1 SGHRS, CDR2 YFSETQ. This CDR3 contains 19 residues. J lost 4 bases, V lost 1 base, and 15 bases had no gene match. This specimen was peripheral blood mononuclear cells (PBMCs), taken before the second cycle of nivolumab. V and J are TRBV5-1 and TRBJ2-2; 8 nucleotides agree with TRBD2. The receptor comes from a human donor with classical Hodgkin lymphoma. CDR3 residues: CASSLSLSGGVTGTGELFF. The CDR3 nucleotides read TGCGCCAGCAGCTTGTCATTATCGGGAGGGGTTACGGGCACCGGGGAGCTGTTTTTT.